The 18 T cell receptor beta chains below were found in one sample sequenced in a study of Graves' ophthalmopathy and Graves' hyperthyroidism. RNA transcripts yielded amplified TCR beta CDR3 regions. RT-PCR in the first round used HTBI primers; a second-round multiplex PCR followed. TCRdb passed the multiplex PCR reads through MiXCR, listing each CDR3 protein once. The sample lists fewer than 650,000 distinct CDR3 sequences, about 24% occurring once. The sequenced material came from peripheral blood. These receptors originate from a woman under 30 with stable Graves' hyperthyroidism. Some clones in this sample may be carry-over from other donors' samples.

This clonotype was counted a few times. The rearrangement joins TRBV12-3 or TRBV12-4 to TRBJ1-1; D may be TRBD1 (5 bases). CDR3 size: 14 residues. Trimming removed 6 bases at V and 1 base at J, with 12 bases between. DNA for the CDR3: TGTGCCAGCAGCGGGGCGGCTGGGAACACTGAAGCTTTCTTT. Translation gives CASSGAAGNTEAFF.

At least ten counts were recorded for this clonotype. This chain's CDR3 is CASSSRQSYEQYF. In DNA form, the CDR3 reads TGTGCCAGCAGCTCCCGACAGTCCTACGAGCAGTACTTC. V and J are TRBV11-3 and TRBJ2-7; a possible D gene is TRBD1 (5 bases). CDR3 length: 13 amino acids. Germline CDR1 SGHNT, CDR2 YENEEA. V dropped 4 bases and J dropped 1 base, with 8 bases sitting between them.

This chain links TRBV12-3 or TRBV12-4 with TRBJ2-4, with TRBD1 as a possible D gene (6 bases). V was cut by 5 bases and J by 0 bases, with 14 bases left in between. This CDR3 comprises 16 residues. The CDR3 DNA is TGTGCCAGCAGTCCCAGGGGTGAACTAGCCAAAAACATTCAGTACTTC. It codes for CASSPRGELAKNIQYF.

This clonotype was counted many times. CDR3 sequence reads: CASSSLQENTGELFF. In nucleotides, the CDR3 is TGTGCCAGCAGTTCCCTACAGGAGAACACCGGGGAGCTGTTTTTT. The V and J genes are TRBV6-2 or TRBV6-3 and TRBJ2-2, with a tentative D call TRBD1 (5 bases). The ends were cut back, 4 bases at V and 1 base at J, with 10 bases in the middle. The germline V gene has CDR1 MNHEY and CDR2 SVGEGT. The CDR3 length is 15 residues.

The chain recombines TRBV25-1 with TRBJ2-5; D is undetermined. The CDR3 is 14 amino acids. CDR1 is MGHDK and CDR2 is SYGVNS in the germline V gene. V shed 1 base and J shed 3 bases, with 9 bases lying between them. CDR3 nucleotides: TGTGCCAGCAGTGAATTAAACAGAAAAGAGACCCAGTACTTC. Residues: CASSELNRKETQYF.

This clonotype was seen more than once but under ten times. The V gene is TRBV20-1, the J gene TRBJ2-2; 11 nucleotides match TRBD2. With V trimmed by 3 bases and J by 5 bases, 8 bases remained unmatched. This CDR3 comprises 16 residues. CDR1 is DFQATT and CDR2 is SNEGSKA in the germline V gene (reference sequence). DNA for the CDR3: TGCAGTGCTAGGGATAGCGGGGGGGAGTGGACCGGGGAGCTGTTTTTT. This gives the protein CSARDSGGEWTGELFF.

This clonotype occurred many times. The CDR3 sequence: CASISGASYEQYF. Here the CDR3 DNA reads TGTGCCAGCATCTCCGGGGCATCCTACGAGCAGTACTTC. The rearrangement uses TRBV7-3 and TRBJ2-7; D is possibly TRBD1 or TRBD2 (5 bases each). The germline V and J ends were trimmed by 7 bases and 1 base, with 11 bases remaining between them. The CDR3 sequence is 13 residues long. Germline CDR1 is SGHTA and CDR2 is FQGTGA.

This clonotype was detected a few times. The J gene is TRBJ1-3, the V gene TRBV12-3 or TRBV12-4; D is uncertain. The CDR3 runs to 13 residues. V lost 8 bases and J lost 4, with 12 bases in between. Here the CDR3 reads CASSYRSGNTIYF. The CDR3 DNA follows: TGTGCCAGCTCGTACCGGTCCGGAAACACCATATATTTT.

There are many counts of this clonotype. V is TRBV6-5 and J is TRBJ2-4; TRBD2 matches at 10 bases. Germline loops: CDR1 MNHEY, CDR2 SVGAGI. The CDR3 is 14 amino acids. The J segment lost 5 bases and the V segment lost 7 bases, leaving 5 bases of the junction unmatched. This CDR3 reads CASKRGTSENIQYF. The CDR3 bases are TGTGCCAGCAAGAGGGGGACTAGCGAAAACATTCAGTACTTC.

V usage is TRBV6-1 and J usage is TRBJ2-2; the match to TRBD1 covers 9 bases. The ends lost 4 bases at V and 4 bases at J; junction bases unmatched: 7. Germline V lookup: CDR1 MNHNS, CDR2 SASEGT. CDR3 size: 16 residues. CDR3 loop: CASSGPGQGVTGELFF. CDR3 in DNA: TGTGCCAGCAGTGGCCCGGGACAGGGAGTCACCGGGGAGCTGTTTTTT.

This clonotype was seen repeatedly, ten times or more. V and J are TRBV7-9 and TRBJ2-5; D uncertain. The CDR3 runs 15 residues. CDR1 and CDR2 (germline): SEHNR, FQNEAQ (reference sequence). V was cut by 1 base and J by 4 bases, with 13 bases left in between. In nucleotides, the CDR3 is TGTGCCAGCAGCTTAGGGGTAGGTCCGCGAGAGACCCAGTACTTC. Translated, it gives CASSLGVGPRETQYF. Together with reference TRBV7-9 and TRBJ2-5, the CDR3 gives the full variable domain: DTGVSQNPRHKITKRGQNVTFRCDPISEHNRLYWYRQTLGQGPEFLTYFQNEAQLEKSRLLSDRFSAERPKGSFSTLEIQRTEQGDSAMYLCASSLGVGPRETQYFGPGTRLLVL.

DNA for the CDR3: TGTGCCAGCAGGGCGACTAGCGGGGGGGGAGAGACCCAGTACTTC. It yields the protein CASRATSGGGETQYF. The chain carries TRBV12-3 or TRBV12-4 and TRBJ2-5; 14 bases are a match to TRBD2. Trimming took 6 bases from V and 4 from J; bases not matched to a gene: 4. This CDR3 is 15 amino acids long.

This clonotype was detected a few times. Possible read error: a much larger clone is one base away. The chain's CDR3 is CSARDGGAKYF. The CDR3, as DNA: TGCAGTGCTAGAGATGGCGGAGCTAAGTACTTC. This chain uses TRBV20-1 with TRBJ2-5; no clear D gene. Per germline, CDR1 DFQATT and CDR2 SNEGSKA (reference sequence). Trimming cost V 0 bases and J 12 bases, with 11 bases left between them. This CDR3 comprises 11 residues.

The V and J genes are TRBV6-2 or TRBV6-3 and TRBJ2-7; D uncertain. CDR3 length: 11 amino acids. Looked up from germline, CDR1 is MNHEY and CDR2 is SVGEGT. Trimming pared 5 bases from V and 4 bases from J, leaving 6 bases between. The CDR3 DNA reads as TGTGCCAGCAGTCGCAAGTACGAGCAGTACTTC. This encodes CASSRKYEQYF.

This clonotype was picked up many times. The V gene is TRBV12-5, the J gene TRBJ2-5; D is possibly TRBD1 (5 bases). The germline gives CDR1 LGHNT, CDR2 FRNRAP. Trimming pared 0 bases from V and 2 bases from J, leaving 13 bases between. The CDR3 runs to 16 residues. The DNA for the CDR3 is TGTGCTAGTGGTTTGGTAATCAGGACAACACAAGAGACCCAGTACTTC. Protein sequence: CASGLVIRTTQETQYF.

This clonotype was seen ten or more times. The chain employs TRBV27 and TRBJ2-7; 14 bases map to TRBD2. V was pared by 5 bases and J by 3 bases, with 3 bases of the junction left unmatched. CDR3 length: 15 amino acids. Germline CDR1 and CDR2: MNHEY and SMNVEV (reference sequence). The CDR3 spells CASSATSGRVYEQYF. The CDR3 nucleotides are TGTGCCAGCAGTGCGACTAGCGGGAGGGTCTACGAGCAGTACTTC.

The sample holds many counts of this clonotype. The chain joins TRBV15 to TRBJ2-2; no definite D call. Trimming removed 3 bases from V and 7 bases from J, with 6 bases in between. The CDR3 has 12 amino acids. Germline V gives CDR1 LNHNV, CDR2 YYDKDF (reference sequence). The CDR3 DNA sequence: TGTGCCACCAGCAGCGATATCGGGGAGCTGTTTTTT. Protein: CATSSDIGELFF. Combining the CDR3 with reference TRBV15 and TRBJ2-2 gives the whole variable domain DAMVIQNPRYQVTQFGKPVTLSCSQTLNHNVMYWYQQKSSQAPKLLFHYYDKDFNNEADTPDNFQSRRPNTSFCFLDIRSPGLGDTAMYLCATSSDIGELFFGEGSRLTVL.

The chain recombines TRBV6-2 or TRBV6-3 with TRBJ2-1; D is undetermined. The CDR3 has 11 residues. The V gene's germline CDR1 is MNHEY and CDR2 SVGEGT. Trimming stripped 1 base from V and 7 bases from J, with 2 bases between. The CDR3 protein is CASSYLNEQFF. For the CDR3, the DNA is TGTGCCAGCAGTTACTTAAATGAGCAGTTCTTC.